The 5 T cell receptor beta chains listed next were all sequenced from one sample in a study of cytomegalovirus exposure and HLA in healthy donors. With 60 Vbeta and 13 Jbeta primers, the PCR was carried out. Libraries were prepared by immunoSEQ multiplex PCR; TCRdb keeps only in-frame clonotypes and omits some of them. The sample has 130,000 to 150,000 clones, around three quarters seen once. Material for sequencing was PBMCs. The receptors here all came from a man between 40 and 49 years old in good health and CMV-seropositive.

This chain joins TRBV4-1 and TRBJ2-7, with D uncertain. CDR3 length: 13 residues. Trimming left V 4 bases short and J 4 bases short, with 11 bases between. CDR1 and CDR2 from the germline V gene are MGHRA and YSYEKL. This CDR3 is CASSLESRYEQYF. The CDR3 DNA reads as TGCGCCAGCAGCCTCGAGTCTCGTTACGAGCAGTACTTC.

This clone was seen a handful of times. The rearrangement links TRBV4-1 to TRBJ1-4, with D possibly being TRBD1 (6 bases). The CDR3 covers 15 residues. V lost 4 bases, J lost 5 bases, and 14 bases lay in between. The germline V gene encodes CDR1 MGHRA and CDR2 YSYEKL. The CDR3 reads CASSPQTGLNEKLFF. CDR3 DNA: TGCGCCAGCAGCCCCCAGACAGGATTGAATGAAAAACTGTTTTTT.

V gene TRBV5-4 combines with J gene TRBJ2-3, with TRBD1 as a possible D gene (6 bases). The CDR3 runs 13 residues. Germline CDR1 reads SGHNT; CDR2 reads YYREEE (reference sequence). Deletions cut 2 bases from V and 6 bases from J, with 10 bases between. The CDR3 region is CASSLNRADTQYF. The CDR3 nucleotides read TGTGCCAGCAGCTTAAACAGGGCCGATACGCAGTATTTT.

The V gene is TRBV29-1, the J gene TRBJ2-2; D is possibly TRBD2 (7 bases). Germline lookup yields CDR1 SQVTM and CDR2 ANQGSEA. The CDR3 length is 17 residues. The V and J ends lost 4 bases and 4 bases respectively, with 22 bases between them. CDR3 amino acids: CSVAGGGTRSGTGELFF. CDR3 DNA sequence: TGCAGCGTTGCGGGGGGCGGTACTCGTTCCGGCACCGGGGAGCTGTTTTTT.

V usage is TRBV7-9 and J usage is TRBJ1-1, with 7 bases matching TRBD1. This CDR3 comprises 15 residues. The germline gives CDR1 SEHNR, CDR2 FQNEAQ (reference sequence). The junction had 5 bases not matched to a gene; V was cut back by 1 base and J by 3 bases. CDR3 sequence reads: CASSLGTGPYTEAFF. CDR3 bases: TGTGCCAGCAGCTTAGGGACAGGTCCGTACACTGAAGCTTTCTTT.